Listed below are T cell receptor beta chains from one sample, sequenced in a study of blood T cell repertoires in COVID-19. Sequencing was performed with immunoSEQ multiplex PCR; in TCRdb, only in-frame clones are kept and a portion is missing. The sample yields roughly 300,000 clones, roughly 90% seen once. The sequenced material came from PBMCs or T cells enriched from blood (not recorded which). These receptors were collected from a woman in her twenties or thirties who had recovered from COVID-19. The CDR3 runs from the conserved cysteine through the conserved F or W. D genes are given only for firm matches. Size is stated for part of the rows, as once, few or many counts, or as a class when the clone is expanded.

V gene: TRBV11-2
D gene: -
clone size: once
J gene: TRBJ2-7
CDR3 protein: CASSDQGGFYEQYF
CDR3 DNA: TGTGCCAGCAGCGACCAAGGGGGATTCTACGAGCAGTACTTC

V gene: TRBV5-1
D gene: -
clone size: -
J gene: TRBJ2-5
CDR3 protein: CASSSDSVKETQYF
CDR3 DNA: TGCGCCAGCAGCTCGGACAGCGTTAAAGAGACCCAGTACTTC

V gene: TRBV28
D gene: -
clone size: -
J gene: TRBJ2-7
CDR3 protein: CASSPTDYAYSEQYF
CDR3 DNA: TGTGCCAGCAGTCCGACGGACTACGCTTATTCCGAGCAGTACTTC

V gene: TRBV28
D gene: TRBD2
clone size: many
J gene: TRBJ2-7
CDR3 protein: CASSFPGTRGWYF
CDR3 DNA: TGTGCCAGCAGTTTCCCTGGGACTAGGGGATGGTACTTC

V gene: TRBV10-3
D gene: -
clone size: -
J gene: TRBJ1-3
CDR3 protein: CAISENPGVFGNTIYF
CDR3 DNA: TGTGCCATCAGTGAAAACCCGGGAGTATTTGGAAACACCATATATTTT

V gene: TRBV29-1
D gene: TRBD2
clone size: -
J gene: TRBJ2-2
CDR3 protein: CSVRTSGINTGELFF
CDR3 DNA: TGCAGCGTTAGGACTAGCGGTATTAACACCGGGGAGCTGTTTTTT

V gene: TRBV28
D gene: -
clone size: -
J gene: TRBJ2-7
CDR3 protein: CASSFLGGMNYEQYF
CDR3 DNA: TGTGCCAGCAGTTTCCTCGGCGGGATGAATTACGAGCAGTACTTC

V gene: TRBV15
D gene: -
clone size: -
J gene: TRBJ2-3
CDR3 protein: CATSAGGGVSTDTQYF
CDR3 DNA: TGTGCCACCAGCGCCGGCGGGGGCGTTAGCACAGATACGCAGTATTTT

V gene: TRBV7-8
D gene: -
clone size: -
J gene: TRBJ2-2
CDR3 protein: CASSSLRSTGELFF
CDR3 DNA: TGTGCCAGCAGCTCACTACGCTCAACCGGGGAGCTGTTTTTT

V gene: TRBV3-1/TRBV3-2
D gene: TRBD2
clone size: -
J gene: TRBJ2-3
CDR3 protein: CASSQELAGGNTQYF
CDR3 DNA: TGTGCCAGCAGCCAAGAACTAGCGGGAGGGAATACGCAGTATTTT

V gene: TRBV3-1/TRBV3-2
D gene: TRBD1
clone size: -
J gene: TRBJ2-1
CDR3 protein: CASSLTPGGMSYNEQFF
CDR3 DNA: TGTGCCAGCAGCCTAACACCAGGGGGCATGTCCTACAATGAGCAGTTCTTC

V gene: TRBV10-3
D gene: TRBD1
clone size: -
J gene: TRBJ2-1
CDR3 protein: CAIRTDRGNDEQFF
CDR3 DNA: TGTGCCATCAGGACCGACAGGGGGAACGATGAGCAGTTCTTC

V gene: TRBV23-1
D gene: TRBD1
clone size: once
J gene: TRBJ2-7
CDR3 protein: CASRTTPDRGDHEQYF
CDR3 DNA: TGCGCCAGCAGAACTACGCCGGACAGGGGGGACCACGAGCAGTACTTC

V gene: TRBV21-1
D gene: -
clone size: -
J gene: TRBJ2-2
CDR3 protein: CAVRTGRGTGELFF
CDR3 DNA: TGTGCCGTAAGGACAGGGCGAGGTACCGGGGAGCTGTTTTTT

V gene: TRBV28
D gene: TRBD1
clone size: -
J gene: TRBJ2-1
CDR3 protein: CASSLKPGQGISYNEQFF
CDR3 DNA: TGTGCCAGCAGTTTAAAACCGGGACAGGGTATTTCCTACAATGAGCAGTTCTTC

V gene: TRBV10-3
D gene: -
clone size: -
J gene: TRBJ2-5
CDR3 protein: CAISEAGLGEETQYF
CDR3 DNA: TGTGCCATCAGTGAAGCGGGCCTGGGAGAGGAGACCCAGTACTTC

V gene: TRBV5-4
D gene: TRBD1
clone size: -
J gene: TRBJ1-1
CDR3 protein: CASSLGGGLEAFF
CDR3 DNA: TGTGCCAGCAGCTTGGGAGGGGGCCTTGAAGCTTTCTTT

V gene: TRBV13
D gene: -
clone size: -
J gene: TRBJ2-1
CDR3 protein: CASSLLDRRRVRNEQFF
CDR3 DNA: TGTGCCAGCAGCCTACTCGACAGGAGAAGGGTCCGGAATGAGCAGTTCTTC

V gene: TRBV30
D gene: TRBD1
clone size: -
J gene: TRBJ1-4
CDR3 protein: CAWGQGVSSTNEKLFF
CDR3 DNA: TGTGCCTGGGGGCAGGGGGTTTCCTCAACTAATGAAAAACTGTTTTTT

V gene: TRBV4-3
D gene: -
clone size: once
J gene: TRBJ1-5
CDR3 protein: CASSPKPIGRDSNQPQHF
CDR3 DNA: TGCGCCAGCAGCCCTAAACCGATCGGGAGAGATAGCAATCAGCCCCAGCATTTT

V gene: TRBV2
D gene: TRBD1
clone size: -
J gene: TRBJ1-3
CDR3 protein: CASHRDRGSENTIYF
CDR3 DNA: TGTGCCAGCCACCGGGACAGGGGATCGGAAAACACCATATATTTT

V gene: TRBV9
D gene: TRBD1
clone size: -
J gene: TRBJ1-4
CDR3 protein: CASSVETGWDGKLFF
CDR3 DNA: TGTGCCAGCAGCGTAGAGACAGGGTGGGATGGAAAACTGTTTTTT

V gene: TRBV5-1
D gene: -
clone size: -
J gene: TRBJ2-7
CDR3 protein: CASRLVEVPSYEQYF
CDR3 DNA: TGCGCCAGCAGACTAGTTGAGGTACCCTCCTACGAGCAGTACTTC

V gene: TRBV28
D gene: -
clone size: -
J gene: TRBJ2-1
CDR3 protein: CASSPLRDGGSYNEQFF
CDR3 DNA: TGTGCCAGCAGTCCCCTCCGGGACGGGGGCTCCTACAATGAGCAGTTCTTC

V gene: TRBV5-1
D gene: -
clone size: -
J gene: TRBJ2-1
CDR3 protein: CASSLAHSSSYNEQFF
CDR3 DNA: TGCGCCAGCAGCTTGGCCCACAGCAGCTCCTACAATGAGCAGTTCTTC

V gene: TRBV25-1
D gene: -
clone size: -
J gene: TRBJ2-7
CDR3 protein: CATRSGFSYEQYF
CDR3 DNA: TGTGCCACCCGATCGGGATTCTCCTACGAGCAGTACTTC

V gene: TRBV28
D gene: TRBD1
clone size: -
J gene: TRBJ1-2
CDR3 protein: CASSLMTGTYGYTF
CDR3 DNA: TGTGCCAGCAGTTTAATGACAGGGACCTATGGCTACACCTTC

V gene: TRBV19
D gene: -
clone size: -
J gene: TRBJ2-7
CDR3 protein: CASSGAGFSSYEQYF
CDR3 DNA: TGTGCCAGTAGTGGGGCAGGTTTTAGCTCCTACGAGCAGTACTTC

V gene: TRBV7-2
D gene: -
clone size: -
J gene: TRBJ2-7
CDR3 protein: CASSSPGEGPIYYEQYF
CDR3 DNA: TGTGCCAGCAGCTCCCCGGGAGAGGGCCCCATTTACTACGAGCAGTACTTC

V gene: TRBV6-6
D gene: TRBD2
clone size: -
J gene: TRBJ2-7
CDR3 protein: CASSYPWTSGKNEQYF
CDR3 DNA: TGTGCCAGCAGTTACCCCTGGACTAGCGGGAAGAACGAGCAGTACTTC

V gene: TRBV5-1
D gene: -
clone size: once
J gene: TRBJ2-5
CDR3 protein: CASSLRSRALSETQYF
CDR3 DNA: TGCGCCAGCAGCTTGAGATCCAGGGCATTGAGCGAGACCCAGTACTTC

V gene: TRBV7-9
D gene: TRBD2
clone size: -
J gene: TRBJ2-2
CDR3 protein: CASSFLAGGPGELFF
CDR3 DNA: TGTGCCAGCAGCTTTCTAGCGGGAGGGCCCGGGGAGCTGTTTTTT

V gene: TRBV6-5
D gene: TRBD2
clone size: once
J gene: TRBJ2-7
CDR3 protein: CASRRTSGTYEQYF
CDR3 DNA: TGTGCCAGCAGGCGGACTAGCGGGACCTACGAGCAGTACTTC

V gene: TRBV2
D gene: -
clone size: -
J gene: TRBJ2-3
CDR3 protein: CASSESWGVITDTQYF
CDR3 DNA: TGTGCCAGCAGTGAATCATGGGGGGTAATAACAGATACGCAGTATTTT

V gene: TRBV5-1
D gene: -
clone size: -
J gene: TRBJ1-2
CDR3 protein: CASSAGNYGYTF
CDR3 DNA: TGCGCCAGCAGCGCGGGTAACTATGGCTACACCTTC

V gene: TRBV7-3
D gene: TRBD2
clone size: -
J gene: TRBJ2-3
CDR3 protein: CASSLRARGLAGGADTQYF
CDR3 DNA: TGTGCCAGCAGCTTAAGGGCCCGGGGACTAGCGGGAGGAGCAGATACGCAGTATTTT

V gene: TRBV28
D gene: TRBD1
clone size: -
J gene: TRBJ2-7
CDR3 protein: CASSLGQGSSYEQYF
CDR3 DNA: TGTGCCAGCAGTTTGGGACAGGGAAGCTCCTACGAGCAGTACTTC

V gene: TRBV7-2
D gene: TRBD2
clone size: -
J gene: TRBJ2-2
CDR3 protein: CASSLGAGVITGELFF
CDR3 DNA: TGTGCCAGCAGCTTAGGGGCGGGAGTAATCACCGGGGAGCTGTTTTTT

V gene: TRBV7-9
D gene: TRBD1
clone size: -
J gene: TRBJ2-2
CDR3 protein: CASSWTGTTGELFF
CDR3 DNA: TGTGCCAGCAGCTGGACAGGGACCACCGGGGAGCTGTTTTTT

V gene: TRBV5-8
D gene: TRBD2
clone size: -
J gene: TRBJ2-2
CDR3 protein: CASNRLAGVTGELFF
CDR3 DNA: TGTGCCAGCAACAGACTAGCGGGAGTGACCGGGGAGCTGTTTTTT

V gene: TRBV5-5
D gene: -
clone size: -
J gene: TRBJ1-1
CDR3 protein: CASSEARGSVNTEAFF
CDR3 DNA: TGTGCCAGCAGCGAAGCCAGGGGCAGCGTGAACACTGAAGCTTTCTTT

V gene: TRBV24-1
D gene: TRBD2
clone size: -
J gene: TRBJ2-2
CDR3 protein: CATSDPGTSTGELFF
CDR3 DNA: TGTGCCACCAGTGATCCCGGGACTAGCACCGGGGAGCTGTTTTTT

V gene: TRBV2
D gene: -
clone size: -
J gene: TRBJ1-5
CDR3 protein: CASSGAGGNQPQHF
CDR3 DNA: TGTGCCAGCAGTGGAGCCGGAGGCAATCAGCCCCAGCATTTT

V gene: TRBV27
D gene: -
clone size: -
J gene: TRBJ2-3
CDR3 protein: CASSLATATSTDTQYF
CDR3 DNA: TGTGCCAGCAGTTTAGCTACAGCAACTAGCACAGATACGCAGTATTTT

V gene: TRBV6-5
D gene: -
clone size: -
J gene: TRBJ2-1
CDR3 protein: CASSYGDGEQFF
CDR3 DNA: TGTGCCAGCAGTTATGGAGATGGTGAGCAGTTCTTC

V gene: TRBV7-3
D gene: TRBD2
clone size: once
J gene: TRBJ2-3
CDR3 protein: CASSLGSGRATDTQYF
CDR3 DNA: TGTGCCAGCAGCTTAGGTAGCGGGAGGGCTACAGATACGCAGTATTTT

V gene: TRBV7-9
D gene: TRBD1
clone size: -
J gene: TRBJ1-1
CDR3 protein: CASSSAGQGVFEAFF
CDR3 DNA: TGTGCCAGCAGCTCCGCTGGACAGGGGGTTTTTGAAGCTTTCTTT

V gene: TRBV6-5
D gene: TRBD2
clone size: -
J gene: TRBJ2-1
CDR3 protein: CASSYLLAGGYNEQFF
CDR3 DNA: TGTGCCAGCAGTTACCTTCTAGCGGGAGGGTACAATGAGCAGTTCTTC

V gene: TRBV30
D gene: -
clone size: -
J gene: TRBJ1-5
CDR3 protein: CAWSNQVSSNQPQHF
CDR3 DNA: TGTGCCTGGTCAAATCAAGTTAGCAGCAATCAGCCCCAGCATTTT

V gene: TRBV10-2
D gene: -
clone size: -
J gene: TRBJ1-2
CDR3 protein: CASSESGGGAGYTF
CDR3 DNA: TGCGCCAGCAGTGAGTCGGGCGGGGGAGCTGGCTACACCTTC